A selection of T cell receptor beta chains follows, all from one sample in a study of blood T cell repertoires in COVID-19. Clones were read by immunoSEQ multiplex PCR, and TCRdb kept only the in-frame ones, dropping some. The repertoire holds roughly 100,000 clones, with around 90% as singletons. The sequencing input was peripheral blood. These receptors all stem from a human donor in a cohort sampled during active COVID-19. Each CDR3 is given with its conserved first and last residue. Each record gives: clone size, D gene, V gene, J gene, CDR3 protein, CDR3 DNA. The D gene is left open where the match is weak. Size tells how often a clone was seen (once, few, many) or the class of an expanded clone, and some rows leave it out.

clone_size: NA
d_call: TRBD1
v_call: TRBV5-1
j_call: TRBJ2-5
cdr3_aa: CATGTGGFRETQYF
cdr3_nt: TGCGCCACCGGGACAGGGGGATTCCGAGAGACCCAGTACTTC

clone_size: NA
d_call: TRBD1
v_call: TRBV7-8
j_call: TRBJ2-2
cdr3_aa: CASSYQGVNTGELFF
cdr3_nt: TGTGCCAGCAGCTACCAGGGGGTGAACACCGGGGAGCTGTTTTTT

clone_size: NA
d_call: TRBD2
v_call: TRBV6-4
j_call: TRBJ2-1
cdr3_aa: CASSRLATDEQFF
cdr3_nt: TGTGCCAGCAGTCGACTAGCGACCGATGAGCAGTTCTTC

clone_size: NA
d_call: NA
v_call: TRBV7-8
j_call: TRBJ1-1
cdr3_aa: CASSLGTPRTTEAFF
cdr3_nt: TGTGCCAGCAGCTTAGGGACTCCCCGTACCACTGAAGCTTTCTTT

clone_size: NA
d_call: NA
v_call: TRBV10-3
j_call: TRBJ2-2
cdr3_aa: CASRSREEGELFF
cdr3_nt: TGTGCCTCCAGGAGCAGGGAGGAGGGGGAGCTGTTTTTT

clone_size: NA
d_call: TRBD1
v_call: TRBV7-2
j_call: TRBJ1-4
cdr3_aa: CASSFRGTATNEKLFF
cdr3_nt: TGTGCCAGCAGCTTCCGGGGGACAGCAACTAATGAAAAACTGTTTTTT

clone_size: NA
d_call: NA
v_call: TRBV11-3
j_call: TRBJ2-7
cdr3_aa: CASSLVRGSSYEQYF
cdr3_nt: TGTGCCAGCAGCTTAGTTAGGGGGTCGTCCTACGAGCAGTACTTC

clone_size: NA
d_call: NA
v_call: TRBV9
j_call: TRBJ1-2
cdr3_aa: CASSGSGAYGYTF
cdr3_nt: TGTGCCAGCAGCGGCTCAGGGGCTTATGGCTACACCTTC

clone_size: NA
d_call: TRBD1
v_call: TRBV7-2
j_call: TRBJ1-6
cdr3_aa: CASSFGRDRGNSPLHF
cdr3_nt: TGTGCCAGCAGCTTCGGTAGGGACAGGGGAAATTCACCCCTCCACTTT

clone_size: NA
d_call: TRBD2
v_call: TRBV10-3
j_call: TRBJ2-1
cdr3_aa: CAISESLAGGGDNEQFF
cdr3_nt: TGTGCCATCAGTGAGTCGCTAGCGGGAGGGGGTGACAATGAGCAGTTCTTC

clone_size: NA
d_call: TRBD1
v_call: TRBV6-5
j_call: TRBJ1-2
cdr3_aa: CASSRDRSDNYGYTF
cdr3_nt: TGTGCCAGCAGTCGGGACAGGTCAGACAACTATGGCTACACCTTC

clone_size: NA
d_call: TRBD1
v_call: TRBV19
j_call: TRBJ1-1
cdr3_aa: CASRSSTGLTEAFF
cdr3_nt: TGTGCCAGTAGATCTTCGACAGGGTTGACTGAAGCTTTCTTT

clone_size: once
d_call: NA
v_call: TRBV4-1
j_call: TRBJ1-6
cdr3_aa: CASSQGPPPGLVSPLHF
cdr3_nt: TGCGCCAGCAGCCAAGGACCCCCGCCAGGCCTCGTATCACCCCTCCACTTT

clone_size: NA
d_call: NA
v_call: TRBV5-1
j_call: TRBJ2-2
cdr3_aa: CASSFRVSGTGELFF
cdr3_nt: TGCGCCAGCAGCTTCAGGGTTAGTGGCACCGGGGAGCTGTTTTTT

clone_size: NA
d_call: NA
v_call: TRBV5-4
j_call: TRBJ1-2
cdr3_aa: CASSLDREGYTF
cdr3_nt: TGTGCCAGCAGCTTGGACAGGGAAGGCTACACCTTC

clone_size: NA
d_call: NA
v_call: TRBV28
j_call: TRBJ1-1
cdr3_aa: CASTQVAKGSEAFF
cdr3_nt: TGTGCCAGCACTCAAGTCGCCAAAGGGAGTGAAGCTTTCTTT

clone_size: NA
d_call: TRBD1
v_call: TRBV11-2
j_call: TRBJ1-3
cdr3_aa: CASSGDRLGNTIYF
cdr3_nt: TGTGCCAGCAGCGGGGACAGATTGGGAAACACCATATATTTT

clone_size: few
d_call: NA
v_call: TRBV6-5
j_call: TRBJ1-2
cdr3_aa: CASSAGRHYGYTF
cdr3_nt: TGTGCCAGCAGCGCGGGACGACACTATGGCTACACCTTC

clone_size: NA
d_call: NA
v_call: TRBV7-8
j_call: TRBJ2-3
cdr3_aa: CASSLRRISSTDTQYF
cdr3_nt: TGTGCCAGCAGCTTAAGGAGGATTTCTAGCACAGATACGCAGTATTTT

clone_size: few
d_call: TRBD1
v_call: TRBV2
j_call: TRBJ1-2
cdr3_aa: CASRADRGQSYGYTF
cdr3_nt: TGTGCCAGCAGAGCTGACAGGGGGCAAAGCTATGGCTACACCTTC

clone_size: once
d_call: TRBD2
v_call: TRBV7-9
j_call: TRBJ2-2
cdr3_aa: CASSRGPSGRGSGELFF
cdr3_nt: TGTGCCAGCAGCCGGGGCCCGAGCGGGAGAGGCTCCGGGGAGCTGTTTTTT

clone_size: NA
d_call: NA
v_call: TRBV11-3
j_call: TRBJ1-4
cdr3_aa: CASRGAEKLFF
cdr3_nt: TGTGCCAGCAGAGGGGCTGAAAAACTGTTTTTT

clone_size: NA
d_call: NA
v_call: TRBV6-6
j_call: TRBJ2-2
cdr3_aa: CASSYSFRTGELFF
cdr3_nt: TGTGCCAGCAGTTACTCGTTCCGGACCGGGGAGCTGTTTTTT

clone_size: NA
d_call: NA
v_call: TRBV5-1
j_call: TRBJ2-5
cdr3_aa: CASNLGGGEETQYF
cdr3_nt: TGCGCCAGCAATCTGGGCGGGGGCGAGGAGACCCAGTACTTC

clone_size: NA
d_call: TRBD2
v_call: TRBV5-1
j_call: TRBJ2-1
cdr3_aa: CASEQTGSGRSAHNEQFF
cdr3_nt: TGCGCCAGCGAGCAGACTGGTAGCGGGAGGTCGGCGCACAATGAGCAGTTCTTC

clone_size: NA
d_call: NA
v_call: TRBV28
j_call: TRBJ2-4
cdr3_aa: CASSQGPLLRGGGIQYF
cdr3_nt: TGTGCCAGCAGCCAAGGGCCACTTTTGAGGGGAGGCGGCATTCAGTACTTC

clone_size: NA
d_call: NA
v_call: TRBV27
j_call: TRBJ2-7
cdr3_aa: CASSLQGTLTAYEQYF
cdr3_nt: TGTGCCAGCAGTTTGCAGGGGACCCTAACTGCCTACGAGCAGTACTTC

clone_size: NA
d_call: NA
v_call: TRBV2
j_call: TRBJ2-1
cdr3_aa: CASSESSAYYNEQFF
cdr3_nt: TGTGCCAGCAGTGAGTCTAGCGCCTACTACAATGAGCAGTTCTTC

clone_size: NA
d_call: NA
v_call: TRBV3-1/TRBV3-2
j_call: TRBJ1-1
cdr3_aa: CASSQETLTGRRNTEAFF
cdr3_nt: TGTGCCAGCAGCCAAGAGACCCTGACCGGGAGAAGGAACACTGAAGCTTTCTTT